This T cell receptor beta chain was sequenced in a study of blood T cell repertoires in COVID-19. Background on the study: The cDNA or gDNA used as material had been derived from T cells, B-cell-depleted T cells, or PBMCs.

Source study methods: Amplified reference gene primers provided the basis for estimating nucleated cell counts. The data were produced by immunoSEQ multiplex PCR, yet TCRdb's version contains in-frame clones alone and is incomplete. V and J calls plus clone size are reproduced from that table; the DNA served to infer D and trimming. The sample includes about 300,000 clones, 86% seen only once; the top ten take around 1.6%. The CDR3 length is 15 residues. V lost 1 base to trimming and J lost 9 bases, with 18 bases between them. CDR1 and CDR2 (germline): SGHTA, FQGNSA. The rearrangement uses TRBV7-2 and TRBJ2-5, with a weak D call TRBD1 (6 bases). This clonotype was sampled from a woman between 50 and 59 years old with acute or convalescent COVID-19. The specimen sequenced was peripheral blood. The CDR3 coding sequence is TGTGCCAGCAGCTTAGGTGGACAGCTACGTGGGGCCCAGTACTTC. This sequence encodes CASSLGGQLRGAQYF.